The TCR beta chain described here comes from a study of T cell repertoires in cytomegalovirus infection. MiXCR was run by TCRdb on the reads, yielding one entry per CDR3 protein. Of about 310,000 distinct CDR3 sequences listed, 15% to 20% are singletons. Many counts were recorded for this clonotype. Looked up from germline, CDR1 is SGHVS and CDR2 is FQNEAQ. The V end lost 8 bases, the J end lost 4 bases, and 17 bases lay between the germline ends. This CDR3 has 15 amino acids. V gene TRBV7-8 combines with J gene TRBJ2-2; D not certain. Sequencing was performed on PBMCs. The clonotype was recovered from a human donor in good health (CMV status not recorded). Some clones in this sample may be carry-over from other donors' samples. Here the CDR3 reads CASVLGQAVTGELFF. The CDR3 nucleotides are TGTGCCAGCGTGCTAGGGCAGGCCGTCACCGGGGAGCTGTTTTTT.